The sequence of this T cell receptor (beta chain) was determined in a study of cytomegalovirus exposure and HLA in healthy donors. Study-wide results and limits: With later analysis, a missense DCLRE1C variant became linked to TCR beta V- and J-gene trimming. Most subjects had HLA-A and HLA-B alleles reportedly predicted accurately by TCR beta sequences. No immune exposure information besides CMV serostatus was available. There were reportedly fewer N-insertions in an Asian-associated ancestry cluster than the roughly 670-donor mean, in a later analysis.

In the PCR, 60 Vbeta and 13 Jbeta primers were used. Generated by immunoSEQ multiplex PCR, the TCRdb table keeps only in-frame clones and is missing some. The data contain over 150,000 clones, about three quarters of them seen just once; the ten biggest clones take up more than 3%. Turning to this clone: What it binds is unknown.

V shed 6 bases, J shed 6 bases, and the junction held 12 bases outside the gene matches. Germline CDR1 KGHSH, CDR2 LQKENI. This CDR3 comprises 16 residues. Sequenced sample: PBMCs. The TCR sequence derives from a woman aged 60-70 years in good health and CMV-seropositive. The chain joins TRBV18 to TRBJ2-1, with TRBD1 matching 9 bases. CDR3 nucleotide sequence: TGTGCCAGCTCGTCCACCGGGACAGGGACCCTCAATGAGCAGTTCTTC. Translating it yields CASSSTGTGTLNEQFF.